A selection of T cell receptor beta chains follows, all from one sample in a study of shared clonotypes between healthy human individuals. Profiling relied on immunoSEQ multiplex PCR, and the TCRdb table lists in-frame clones only, not all of them. The sample lists 2 million to 2.5 million clones, about nine tenths occurring once. The sample taken for sequencing was naive CD4+ T cells from PBMCs. The receptors derive from a man younger than 30 in good health. Some clones in this sample may be carry-over from other donors' samples. Each CDR3 is given with its conserved first and last residue.

v_gene: TRBV27
j_gene: TRBJ2-2
CDR3aa: CASSYPGVTNTGELFF

v_gene: TRBV5-6
j_gene: TRBJ1-2
CDR3aa: CASSLVDSTLRVGGYTF

v_gene: TRBV10-3
j_gene: TRBJ2-1
CDR3aa: CAIRTQGAVNEQFF

v_gene: TRBV4-1
j_gene: TRBJ2-1
CDR3aa: CASSRGVRGRKDEQFF

v_gene: TRBV5-4
j_gene: TRBJ2-5
CDR3aa: CASSPWTGGGPETQYF

v_gene: TRBV7-3
j_gene: TRBJ2-2
CDR3aa: CASSPPRDRGDGTGELFF

v_gene: TRBV7-3
j_gene: TRBJ2-7
CDR3aa: CASSLTGTYEQYF

v_gene: TRBV7-3
j_gene: TRBJ2-3
CDR3aa: CASSLMGSFTDTQYF

v_gene: TRBV5-1
j_gene: TRBJ1-5
CDR3aa: CASSLGVQWEPQHF

v_gene: TRBV5-1
j_gene: TRBJ1-1
CDR3aa: CASSWGGPNTEAFF

v_gene: TRBV29-1
j_gene: TRBJ2-3
CDR3aa: CSAVRQGTDTQYF

v_gene: TRBV20-1
j_gene: TRBJ1-2
CDR3aa: CSARDFRHHTF

v_gene: TRBV5-1
j_gene: TRBJ2-3
CDR3aa: CASSGGASGSTDTQYF

v_gene: TRBV5-1
j_gene: TRBJ1-1
CDR3aa: CASSMSGIRATEAFF

v_gene: TRBV5-1
j_gene: TRBJ2-5
CDR3aa: CASSAGTGEETQYF

v_gene: TRBV5-4
j_gene: TRBJ2-7
CDR3aa: CASSSGLADLSYEQYF

v_gene: TRBV7-9
j_gene: TRBJ1-1
CDR3aa: CASSSQGPNTEAFF

v_gene: TRBV29-1
j_gene: TRBJ2-4
CDR3aa: CSVLRGENIQYF

v_gene: TRBV7-3
j_gene: TRBJ2-1
CDR3aa: CASSLTLANNEQFF

v_gene: TRBV5-1
j_gene: TRBJ2-2
CDR3aa: CASSYYQRETGELFF

v_gene: TRBV5-1
j_gene: TRBJ2-1
CDR3aa: CASSSQGASGEQFF

v_gene: TRBV2
j_gene: TRBJ1-1
CDR3aa: CASSDLGTEAFF

v_gene: TRBV27
j_gene: TRBJ1-3
CDR3aa: CASSLTVSSGNTIYF

v_gene: TRBV2
j_gene: TRBJ2-5
CDR3aa: CASSAYSYGSGRVRETQYF

v_gene: TRBV5-4
j_gene: TRBJ1-5
CDR3aa: CASSQGGSLNQPQHF

v_gene: TRBV10-1
j_gene: TRBJ2-6
CDR3aa: CASNYHWTHHLSGANVLTF

v_gene: TRBV5-1
j_gene: TRBJ2-7
CDR3aa: CASSSMDRGGYEQYF

v_gene: TRBV25-1
j_gene: TRBJ2-7
CDR3aa: CASSEVGRGEQYF

v_gene: TRBV19
j_gene: TRBJ1-4
CDR3aa: CASSSPGQTYEKLFF

v_gene: TRBV7-2
j_gene: TRBJ1-4
CDR3aa: CASSAQGAANEKLFF

v_gene: TRBV2
j_gene: TRBJ2-5
CDR3aa: CASLGLAGWMETQYF

v_gene: TRBV30
j_gene: TRBJ2-1
CDR3aa: CAWTRGLASRSEQFF

v_gene: TRBV9
j_gene: TRBJ2-7
CDR3aa: CASSVAGGPPYEQYF

v_gene: TRBV5-3
j_gene: TRBJ1-1
CDR3aa: CARSLVERRGGTEAFF

v_gene: TRBV11-2
j_gene: TRBJ2-1
CDR3aa: CASSSSGTALLEQFF

v_gene: TRBV6-6
j_gene: TRBJ2-5
CDR3aa: CASSLTSGSQETQYF

v_gene: TRBV27
j_gene: TRBJ2-7
CDR3aa: CASSLPLSLGGAQYF

v_gene: TRBV28
j_gene: TRBJ2-1
CDR3aa: CATGTSTAEQFF

v_gene: TRBV29-1
j_gene: TRBJ1-5
CDR3aa: CSVMREQGQPQHF

v_gene: TRBV11-1
j_gene: TRBJ2-1
CDR3aa: CASSGGARGGSYNEQFF

v_gene: TRBV4-3
j_gene: TRBJ2-2
CDR3aa: CASGGSTGELFF

v_gene: TRBV29-1
j_gene: TRBJ2-1
CDR3aa: CSVFYSGSPSSYNEQFF

v_gene: TRBV28
j_gene: TRBJ1-4
CDR3aa: CASRTPGLGNEKLFF

v_gene: TRBV7-9
j_gene: TRBJ2-3
CDR3aa: CASGGGPRDTQYF

v_gene: TRBV18
j_gene: TRBJ2-7
CDR3aa: CASSLSGGNGYEQYF

v_gene: TRBV28
j_gene: TRBJ2-5
CDR3aa: CASSLLAGTNQETQYF